The text below deals with one T cell receptor (beta chain). This specimen belongs to a study of response to subunit inactivated influenza vaccine. Using its own MiXCR run on the RT-PCR reads, TCRdb lists one record per CDR3 protein. The sample contains fewer than 800,000 distinct CDR3 sequences, around 16% of which appear only once. This sample comprised PBMCs from blood, obtained 11 to 12 days after vaccination. The source is a man aged 45 to 65 who received an inactivated influenza vaccine.

The CDR3 DNA follows: TGTGCCAGCTCACCTACGAACAGGGGATACTCTGGGGCCAACGTCCTGACTTTC. Protein: CASSPTNRGYSGANVLTF. The chain recombines TRBV18 with TRBJ2-6, with 7 positions matching TRBD1. CDR1 is KGHSH and CDR2 is LQKENI in the germline V gene. Germline trimming cut 3 bases from V and 0 bases from J; bases unmatched to any gene: 8. This CDR3 contains 18 residues.